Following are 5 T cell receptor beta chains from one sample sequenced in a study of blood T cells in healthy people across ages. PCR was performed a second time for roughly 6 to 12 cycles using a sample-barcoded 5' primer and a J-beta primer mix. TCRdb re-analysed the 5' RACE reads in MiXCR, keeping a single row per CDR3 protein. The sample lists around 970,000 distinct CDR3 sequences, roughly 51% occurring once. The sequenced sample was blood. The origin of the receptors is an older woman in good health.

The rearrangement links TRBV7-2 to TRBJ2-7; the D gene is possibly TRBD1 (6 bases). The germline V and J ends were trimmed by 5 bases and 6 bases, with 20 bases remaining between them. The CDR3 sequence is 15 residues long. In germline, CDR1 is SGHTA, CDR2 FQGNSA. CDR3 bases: TGTGCCAGCAGCAGACAGGACGGAACTTCCGGCGAGCAGTACTTC. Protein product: CASSRQDGTSGEQYF.

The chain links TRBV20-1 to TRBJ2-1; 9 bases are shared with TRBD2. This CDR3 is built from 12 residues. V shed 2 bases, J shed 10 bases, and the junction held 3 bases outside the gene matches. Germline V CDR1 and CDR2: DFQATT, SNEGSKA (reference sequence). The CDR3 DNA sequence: TGCAGTGCTAGACTAGCGGGATCCGAGCAGTTCTTC. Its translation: CSARLAGSEQFF.

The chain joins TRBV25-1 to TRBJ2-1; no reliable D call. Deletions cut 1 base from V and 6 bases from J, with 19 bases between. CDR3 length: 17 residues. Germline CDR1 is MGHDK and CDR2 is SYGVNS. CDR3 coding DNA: TGTGCCAGCAGTGAATCCGTTGGGGTGGCAGAACTCAATGAGCAGTTCTTC. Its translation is CASSESVGVAELNEQFF.

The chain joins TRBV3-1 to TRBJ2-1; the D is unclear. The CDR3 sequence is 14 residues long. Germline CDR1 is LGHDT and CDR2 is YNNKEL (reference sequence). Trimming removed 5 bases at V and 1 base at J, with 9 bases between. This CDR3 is CASSELRSYNEQFF. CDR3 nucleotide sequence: TGTGCCAGCAGCGAGTTAAGGTCCTACAATGAGCAGTTCTTC.

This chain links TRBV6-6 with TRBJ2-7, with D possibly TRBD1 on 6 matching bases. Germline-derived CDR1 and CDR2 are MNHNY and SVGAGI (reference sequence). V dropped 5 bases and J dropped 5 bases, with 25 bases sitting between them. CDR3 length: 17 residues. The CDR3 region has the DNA TGTGCCAGCAGTCCCCAAGGGGTTTACAGGTACAGGGACGAGCAGTACTTC. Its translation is CASSPQGVYRYRDEQYF.